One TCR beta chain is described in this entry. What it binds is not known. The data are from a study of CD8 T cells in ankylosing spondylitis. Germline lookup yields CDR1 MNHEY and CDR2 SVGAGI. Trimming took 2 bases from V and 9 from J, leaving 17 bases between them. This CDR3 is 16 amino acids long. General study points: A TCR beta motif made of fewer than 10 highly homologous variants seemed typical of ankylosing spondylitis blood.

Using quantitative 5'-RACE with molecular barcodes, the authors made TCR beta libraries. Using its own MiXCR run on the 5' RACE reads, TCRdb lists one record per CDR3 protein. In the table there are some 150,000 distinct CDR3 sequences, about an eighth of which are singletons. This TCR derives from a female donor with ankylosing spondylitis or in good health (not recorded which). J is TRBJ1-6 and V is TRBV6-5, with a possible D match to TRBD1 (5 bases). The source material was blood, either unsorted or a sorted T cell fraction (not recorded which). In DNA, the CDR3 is TGTGCCAGCAGTTACCGGCCCGGGACCCGGGGTTCACCCCTCCACTTT. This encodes CASSYRPGTRGSPLHF.